The 6 T cell receptor beta chains presented below share a single source sample, sequenced in a study of Ad26.COV2.S vaccination and SARS-CoV-2 variants. The treatment here: roughly 20 received Ad26.COV2.S at low or high dose, single or two shots; 5 received placebo; per-sample allocation not given. The samples date from day 63 after the first vaccine or placebo injection. Assay used: immunoSEQ multiplex PCR; TCRdb lists only in-frame clones, some missing. This table has 500,000 or so clones, roughly nine tenths appearing once. The sample was peripheral blood, taken in a trial of Ad26.COV2.S vaccine versus placebo. These receptor sequences come from a person aged 18-65 years who received the Ad26.COV2.S COVID-19 vaccine or a placebo.

The gene calls are TRBV12-3 or TRBV12-4 and TRBJ2-3; no clear D gene. The V end was cut by 2 bases, the J end by 2 bases, with 5 bases between. The CDR3 consists of 13 residues. The chain's CDR3 is CASSLRVTDTQYF. The CDR3 DNA sequence: TGTGCCAGCAGTTTAAGGGTCACAGATACGCAGTATTTT.

The CDR3 loop reads CASSFHEAHRGGIQYF. Written as DNA, the CDR3 is TGTGCCAGCAGCTTCCACGAGGCCCACAGGGGAGGCATTCAGTACTTC. The chain employs TRBV7-9 and TRBJ2-4; weak D call: TRBD1 (7 bases). Germline V gene sequence: CDR1 SEHNR, CDR2 FQNEAQ (reference sequence). This CDR3 region has 16 residues. Between the trimmed V and J ends, which lost 3 bases and 9 bases, there was a span of 21 bases.

The V call is TRBV7-2, the J call TRBJ2-7; D call uncertain. The V and J ends lost 3 bases and 6 bases respectively, with 9 bases between them. The CDR3 is 12 amino acids. Germline CDR1 is SGHTA and CDR2 is FQGNSA. CDR3 in amino acids: CASSLQMGEQYF. The CDR3 DNA reads as TGTGCCAGCAGCTTGCAAATGGGCGAGCAGTACTTC.

This chain uses TRBV6-2 or TRBV6-3 with TRBJ2-7; the match to TRBD2 covers 9 bases. The ends lost 2 bases at V and 2 bases at J; junction bases unmatched: 4. Germline CDR1 and CDR2: MNHEY and SVGEGT. The CDR3 is made up of 15 amino acids. The CDR3 reads CASSYPSGATYEQYF. The CDR3 bases are TGTGCCAGCAGTTACCCTAGCGGGGCCACCTACGAGCAGTACTTC.

The chain couples TRBV19 to TRBJ2-1, with 7 bases that match TRBD2. The V segment lost 4 bases and the J segment 9 bases; nucleotides outside the gene matches: 9. Germline lookup yields CDR1 LNHDA and CDR2 SQIVND (reference sequence). CDR3 length: 14 residues. CDR3 loop: CASSRLAELGEQFF. The CDR3 DNA reads TGTGCCAGTAGTAGGCTAGCGGAGCTGGGTGAGCAGTTCTTC. The whole variable domain, remainder taken from reference TRBV19 and TRBJ2-1, is DGGITQSPKYLFRKEGQNVTLSCEQNLNHDAMYWYRQDPGQGLRLIYYSQIVNDFQKGDIAEGYSVSREKKESFPLTVTSAQKNPTAFYLCASSRLAELGEQFFGPGTRLTVL.

The chain couples TRBV5-1 to TRBJ1-4; D ambiguous. The germline CDR1 and CDR2 sequences are SGHRS and YFSETQ. Trimming removed 4 bases at V and 5 bases at J, with 24 bases between. This CDR3 has 18 amino acids. CDR3 sequence (DNA): TGCGCCAGCAGCCTGGTTGCTTGGGATGGACGGAAGAATGAAAAACTGTTTTTT. Translation gives CASSLVAWDGRKNEKLFF.